The source of this T cell receptor beta chain is a study of T cell clonotyping in hematopoietic cell transplantation. About this clone itself: The antigen is unknown.

This CDR3 has 20 amino acids. Looked up from germline, CDR1 is LGHNA and CDR2 is YSLEER. V lost 0 bases, J lost 7 bases, and 28 bases lay in between. Study conclusions and caveats: Higher Inverse Simpson Index values in graft donor and pretransplant recipient predicted broader posttransplant TCR diversity. After transplant, recipient diversity fell while pathologically expanded clonotypes grew through day 180.

Profiled with immunoSEQ multiplex PCR; TCRdb holds only in-frame clones, not every one. The repertoire includes 25,000 to 30,000 clones, about 94% of them detected once, and around 10% sits in the top ten. This sequence was found in a female patient in her fifties or sixties who had an allogeneic stem cell transplant from a related donor, so the T cells may come from the graft donor. Some clones in this sample may be carry-over from other donors' samples. This sample comprised PBMCs, obtained 100 days after allogeneic stem cell transplant. V usage is TRBV4-3 and J usage is TRBJ2-1; D is unresolved. The CDR3 sequence: CASSQDQLFVPVGSRNEQFF. CDR3 in DNA: TGCGCCAGCAGCCAAGATCAGTTATTTGTTCCGGTGGGGTCACGAAATGAGCAGTTCTTC.